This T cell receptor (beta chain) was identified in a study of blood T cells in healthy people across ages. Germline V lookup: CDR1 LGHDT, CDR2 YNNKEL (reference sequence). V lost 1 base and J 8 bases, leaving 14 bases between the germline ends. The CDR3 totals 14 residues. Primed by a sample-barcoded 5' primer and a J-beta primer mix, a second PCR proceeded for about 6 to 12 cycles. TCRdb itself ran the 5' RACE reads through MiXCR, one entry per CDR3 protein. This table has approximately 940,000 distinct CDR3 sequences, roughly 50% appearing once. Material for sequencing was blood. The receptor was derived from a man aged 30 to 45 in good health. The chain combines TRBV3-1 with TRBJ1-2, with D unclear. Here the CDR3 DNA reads TGTGCCAGCAGCCAAGTTAACGGGGTAGAAGGCTACACCTTC. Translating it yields CASSQVNGVEGYTF.